One and the same sample provided the 9 T cell receptor beta chains below, sequenced in a study of shared clonotypes between healthy human individuals. This table comes from immunoSEQ multiplex PCR, and its TCRdb copy is limited to in-frame clones, with some not included. The profile shows over a million clones, 98% to 99% of them singletons. Material for sequencing was naive CD4+ T cells sorted from blood. The subset is: CD45RA+ positively selected. These receptors originate from a man aged 25-40 years in good health.

The chain is built from TRBV7-9 and TRBJ2-2; no firm D call. The CDR3 is made up of 15 amino acids. V lost 4 bases to trimming and J lost 3 bases, with 12 bases between them. Germline V gives CDR1 SEHNR, CDR2 FQNEAQ (reference sequence). CDR3 amino acids: CASSSRGLDTGELFF. Here the CDR3 DNA reads TGTGCCAGCAGCTCGAGAGGCTTGGACACCGGGGAGCTGTTTTTT.

This chain joins TRBV27 and TRBJ1-4; D is possibly TRBD1 (6 bases). Trimming cost V 5 bases and J 8 bases, with 18 bases left between them. In germline, CDR1 is MNHEY, CDR2 SMNVEV (reference sequence). The CDR3 length is 15 residues. The CDR3 protein is CASSDAYRVGEKLFF. In nucleotides, the CDR3 is TGTGCCAGCAGTGACGCGTACAGGGTAGGAGAAAAACTGTTTTTT.

The chain couples TRBV7-2 to TRBJ2-2, with 8 nucleotides matching TRBD2. The trim removed 8 bases at V and 1 base at J, leaving 6 bases unmatched. Germline CDR1 reads SGHTA; CDR2 reads FQGNSA. The CDR3 is made up of 15 amino acids. CDR3 sequence reads: CASGPTSVNTGELFF. CDR3 in DNA: TGTGCCAGCGGACCGACTAGCGTGAACACCGGGGAGCTGTTTTTT.

J is TRBJ1-3 and V is TRBV19, with D tentatively TRBD1 (6 bases). The CDR3 has 16 amino acids. Germline V gives CDR1 LNHDA, CDR2 SQIVND (reference sequence). Trimming pared 7 bases from V and 4 bases from J, leaving 20 bases between. Here the CDR3 DNA reads TGTGCCAGTACCCGAGCGGGACAACCCCGGGGAAACACCATATATTTT. This translates into CASTRAGQPRGNTIYF.

The V call is TRBV27, the J call TRBJ2-7, with 7 positions matching TRBD1. CDR1 is MNHEY, CDR2 SMNVEV, per germline (reference sequence). This CDR3 region has 18 residues. The junction had 18 bases not matched to a gene; V was cut back by 5 bases and J by 2 bases. The chain's CDR3 is CASSGTGTVSSPTYEQYF. The CDR3 coding sequence is TGTGCCAGCAGTGGCACCGGGACAGTTTCATCCCCTACCTACGAGCAGTACTTC.

This chain uses TRBV28 with TRBJ2-3; 8 bases fit TRBD1. This CDR3 comprises 16 residues. CDR1 and CDR2 (germline): MDHEN, SYDVKM. With 6 bases clipped from V and 1 base from J, the junction kept 9 bases outside the gene matches. The CDR3 loop reads CASSTDRVRGTDTQYF. The DNA of the CDR3 is TGTGCCAGCAGCACGGACAGGGTTCGGGGCACAGATACGCAGTATTTT.

This sequence joins TRBV6-1 and TRBJ1-2, with 9 nucleotides matching TRBD1. Germline V lookup: CDR1 MNHNS, CDR2 SASEGT. The CDR3 loop spans 12 amino acids. V was clipped by 6 bases and J by 6 bases; unmatched bases: 2. CDR3 amino acids: CASRGQGDGYTF. As DNA, the CDR3 is TGTGCCAGCAGGGGACAGGGAGATGGCTACACCTTC.

This clone showed up just once. The genes are TRBV28 and TRBJ1-1; 9 positions agree with TRBD1. Germline values: CDR1 MDHEN, CDR2 SYDVKM. J was trimmed by 5 bases and V by 2 bases; bases with no gene match: 6. There are 15 residues in the CDR3. The CDR3 spells CASSLNRGRGTEAFF. In nucleotides, the CDR3 is TGTGCCAGCAGTTTAAACAGGGGGCGCGGAACTGAAGCTTTCTTT.

V gene TRBV25-1 combines with J gene TRBJ2-2; D unclear. This CDR3 comprises 14 residues. CDR1 and CDR2 (germline): MGHDK, SYGVNS. The V and J ends lost 5 bases and 7 bases respectively, with 14 bases between them. The DNA of the CDR3 is TGTGCCAGCAGTCCGGATGGCCCGTACGGGGAGCTGTTTTTT. Translating gives CASSPDGPYGELFF.